Listed here are 24 T cell receptor beta chains from one sample, sequenced in a study of blood T cell repertoires in COVID-19. Generated by immunoSEQ multiplex PCR, the TCRdb table keeps only in-frame clones and is missing some. The sample holds approximately 220,000 clones, 85% to 90% seen once. What was sequenced was peripheral blood. The source of these receptors is a man aged 55 to 69 with acute or convalescent COVID-19.

V is TRBV5-6 and J is TRBJ2-3; the match to TRBD1 covers 9 bases. V lost 1 base and J lost 0; bases outside the gene matches: 6. The germline V gene has CDR1 SGHDT and CDR2 YYEEEE. The CDR3 has 17 residues. CDR3 in amino acids: CASSLRRTGESTDTQYF. CDR3 nucleotide sequence: TGTGCCAGCAGCTTGCGACGGACAGGGGAAAGCACAGATACGCAGTATTTT.

This chain uses TRBV27 with TRBJ1-2; D is perhaps TRBD1 (6 bases). In germline, CDR1 is MNHEY, CDR2 SMNVEV (reference sequence). The CDR3 runs to 16 residues. Trimming took off 6 bases at V and 7 bases at J, with 24 bases between the two ends. The CDR3 DNA reads as TGTGCCAGCAGCCTGTTAGGGGGGGCCCTCACGGGTGGCTACACCTTC. Its protein product is CASSLLGGALTGGYTF.

The chain has TRBV27 and TRBJ2-3, with D maybe TRBD1 (5 bases). Trimming removed 2 bases from V and 0 bases from J, with 9 bases in between. CDR1 is MNHEY, CDR2 SMNVEV, per germline (reference sequence). The CDR3 consists of 15 residues. The CDR3 nucleotides are TGTGCCAGCAGTTTAGGGCAGGGAAGCACAGATACGCAGTATTTT. It yields the protein CASSLGQGSTDTQYF.

V and J are TRBV5-4 and TRBJ1-2; 8 bases are shared with TRBD1. The V segment lost 4 bases and the J segment 5 bases; nucleotides outside the gene matches: 7. The CDR3 totals 14 residues. CDR1 is SGHNT, CDR2 YYREEE, per germline (reference sequence). The CDR3 sequence is CASSPGQEIYGYTF. The CDR3, as DNA: TGTGCCAGCAGCCCGGGACAGGAGATTTATGGCTACACCTTC.

This clone was detected only once. The chain combines TRBV5-1 with TRBJ1-1, with TRBD1 matching 8 bases. CDR3 length: 14 amino acids. V lost 5 bases, J lost 5 bases, and 8 bases stayed unmatched. Germline assignment: CDR1 SGHRS and CDR2 YFSETQ. CDR3 coding DNA: TGCGCCAGCAGGCTCGGGACAGGTGGAACTGAAGCTTTCTTT. Amino acids: CASRLGTGGTEAFF.

This clone was seen a single time. CDR3 nucleotides: TGTGCCAGCAGCTTTGACAGGAAAAACGACGAGCAGTACTTC. Protein: CASSFDRKNDEQYF. The chain couples TRBV7-9 to TRBJ2-7, with D possibly matching TRBD1 (6 bases). Germline V gene lookup returns CDR1 SEHNR and CDR2 FQNEAQ (reference sequence). Trimming shortened V by 3 bases and J by 5 bases, and 14 bases separated the two germline ends. The CDR3 extends over 14 amino acids. Looking up the rest from reference TRBV7-9 and TRBJ2-7 gives the full variable domain: DTGVSQNPRHKITKRGQNVTFRCDPISEHNRLYWYRQTLGQGPEFLTYFQNEAQLEKSRLLSDRFSAERPKGSFSTLEIQRTEQGDSAMYLCASSFDRKNDEQYFGPGTRLTVT.

V is TRBV6-5 and J is TRBJ1-2; 9 bases are a match to TRBD1. The V gene's germline CDR1 is MNHEY and CDR2 SVGAGI. The CDR3 sequence is 14 residues long. V lost 7 bases and J lost 3; bases outside the gene matches: 6. This CDR3 reads CASTKGQGYYGYTF. The CDR3 DNA follows: TGTGCCAGCACCAAAGGACAGGGGTACTATGGCTACACCTTC.

V is TRBV9 and J is TRBJ2-1; a possible D gene is TRBD2 (5 bases). From germline, CDR1 is SGDLS and CDR2 YYNGEE. CDR3 length: 15 amino acids. The V and J ends lost 0 bases and 8 bases respectively, with 15 bases between them. CDR3: CASSVVGERWYEQFF. CDR3 nucleotides: TGTGCCAGCAGCGTAGTCGGGGAAAGGTGGTATGAGCAGTTCTTC.

The chain employs TRBV2 and TRBJ1-5, with D perhaps matching TRBD1 (6 bases). CDR3 length: 14 residues. Germline CDR1 SNHLY, CDR2 FYNNEI. The V end was cut by 3 bases, the J end by 7 bases, with 13 bases between. Here the CDR3 reads CASSESRGPQPQHF. CDR3 coding DNA: TGTGCCAGCAGTGAGTCCAGGGGACCCCAGCCCCAGCATTTT.

This sequence joins TRBV6-1 and TRBJ2-7, with 7 bases lining up with TRBD2. V shed 4 bases, J shed 0 bases, and the junction held 12 bases outside the gene matches. This CDR3 region has 17 residues. The V gene's germline CDR1 is MNHNS and CDR2 SASEGT. The CDR3 sequence: CASSARAGTISSYEQYF. The CDR3 DNA is TGTGCCAGCAGTGCTAGGGCCGGGACTATCAGCTCCTACGAGCAGTACTTC.

The J gene is TRBJ1-5, the V gene TRBV6-5; 7 bases are a match to TRBD1. CDR3 length: 14 residues. Germline V CDR1 and CDR2: MNHEY, SVGAGI. Trimming at V came to 6 bases and at J to 7 bases, leaving 9 bases not matched to a gene. The CDR3 sequence is CASRDRSGGQPQHF. The CDR3 DNA follows: TGTGCCAGCAGGGACAGGTCAGGAGGGCAGCCCCAGCATTTT.

In nucleotides, the CDR3 is TGTGCCAGCAGCCAAGATACAATGGAGACTAGCGGGGGCGAGACAGATACGCAGTATTTT. It codes for CASSQDTMETSGGETDTQYF. The chain recombines TRBV4-2 with TRBJ2-3, with 12 bases identical to TRBD2. This CDR3 has 20 residues. V was clipped by 0 bases and J by 3 bases; unmatched bases: 13. Germline loops: CDR1 LGHNA, CDR2 YNFKEQ.

The CDR3 DNA reads TGTGCCAGCACCCATTTAGCGCCGAACACTGAAGCTTTCTTT. Translated, it gives CASTHLAPNTEAFF. The rearrangement uses TRBV7-2 and TRBJ1-1; no clear D gene. Germline V gene lookup returns CDR1 SGHTA and CDR2 FQGNSA. V was trimmed by 7 bases and J by 1 base, leaving 13 bases between them. The CDR3 contains 14 residues.

The chain is built from TRBV21-1 and TRBJ2-7; no DNA check was done on the table's D call, TRBD2. TRBV21-1 is a known pseudogene. The CDR3 sequence is 15 residues long. CDR3 DNA sequence: TGTGCCAGCAGCAAAGGGGGACTAGCGGGGTTTGGGCAGTACTTC. Encoded protein: CASSKGGLAGFGQYF.

V gene TRBV6-1 combines with J gene TRBJ2-3; 11 bases map to TRBD2. Germline V gene sequence: CDR1 MNHNS, CDR2 SASEGT. The CDR3 consists of 19 residues. J lost 0 bases, V lost 4 bases, and 12 bases had no gene match. CDR3 sequence reads: CASSALTSGGPHSTDTQYF. The CDR3 coding sequence is TGTGCCAGCAGTGCCCTAACTAGCGGGGGACCCCATAGCACAGATACGCAGTATTTT.

The J gene is TRBJ2-3, the V gene TRBV5-5, with TRBD1 as a possible D gene (6 bases). Trimming took off 0 bases at V and 3 bases at J, with 11 bases between the two ends. The CDR3 spans 15 residues. The germline V gene has CDR1 SGHKS and CDR2 YYEKEE (reference sequence). The CDR3 here is CASSLEGRGTDTQYF. The DNA for the CDR3 is TGTGCCAGCAGCTTGGAGGGCAGGGGAACAGATACGCAGTATTTT.

This clone was seen only once. The chain recombines TRBV18 with TRBJ2-1; TRBD2 might be the D (5 bases). This CDR3 has 15 amino acids. Trimming removed 0 bases from V and 0 bases from J, with 6 bases in between. Germline V gene data show CDR1 as KGHSH and CDR2 as LQKENI. The CDR3 sequence: CASSPPGSSYNEQFF. The CDR3 DNA sequence: TGTGCCAGCTCACCACCGGGGAGCTCCTACAATGAGCAGTTCTTC.

The chain carries TRBV3-1 (or the pseudogene TRBV3-2) and TRBJ2-3; 9 positions match TRBD1. The ends lost 4 bases at V and 0 bases at J; junction bases unmatched: 11. CDR3 length: 18 residues. Germline V gives CDR1 LGHDT, CDR2 YNNKEL (reference sequence). DNA of the CDR3: TGTGCCAGCAGCCGATTGATCGGGACAGGGACTAGCACAGATACGCAGTATTTT. Protein product: CASSRLIGTGTSTDTQYF.

The chain employs TRBV2 and TRBJ1-2, with 8 bases fitting TRBD1. Germline V gene data show CDR1 as SNHLY and CDR2 as FYNNEI. V shed 6 bases, J shed 0 bases, and the junction held 9 bases outside the gene matches. The CDR3 runs 16 residues. The CDR3 sequence is CASRGGQGQPNYGYTF. CDR3 DNA: TGTGCCAGCAGGGGCGGACAGGGCCAACCTAACTATGGCTACACCTTC.

CDR3 region: CASSLKTSGDPFF. The CDR3 nucleotides are TGTGCCAGCAGCTTAAAAACTAGCGGGGATCCGTTCTTC. The chain couples TRBV11-3 to TRBJ2-1; 10 nucleotides align to TRBD2. J lost 15 bases, V lost 2 bases, and 7 bases had no gene match. The length of the CDR3 is 13 residues. Germline V lookup: CDR1 SGHNT, CDR2 YENEEA.

This clone is a singleton in its sample. This chain uses TRBV7-2 with TRBJ2-1, with D perhaps matching TRBD2 (6 bases). This CDR3 is built from 15 residues. Germline CDR1 and CDR2: SGHTA and FQGNSA. The germline V and J ends were trimmed by 5 bases and 2 bases, with 13 bases remaining between them. CDR3 coding DNA: TGTGCCAGCAGCGGCGACAGCGGGCCCTACAATGAGCAGTTCTTC. This gives the protein CASSGDSGPYNEQFF.

The rearrangement links TRBV7-9 to TRBJ1-1; weak D call: TRBD1 (6 bases). V lost 4 bases and J 6 bases, leaving 15 bases between the germline ends. CDR3 length equals 14 residues. The V gene's germline CDR1 is SEHNR and CDR2 FQNEAQ (reference sequence). In DNA, the CDR3 is TGTGCCAGCAGCTCCTTGGACGGGGGGCCTGAAGCTTTCTTT. It translates to CASSSLDGGPEAFF. Supplemented by reference TRBV7-9 and TRBJ1-1, the full variable domain reads DTGVSQNPRHKITKRGQNVTFRCDPISEHNRLYWYRQTLGQGPEFLTYFQNEAQLEKSRLLSDRFSAERPKGSFSTLEIQRTEQGDSAMYLCASSSLDGGPEAFFGQGTRLTVV.

The CDR3 DNA follows: TGTGCCAGCAGCCCCCCGGGACTAGCGGGCGAGCAGTACTTC. As protein: CASSPPGLAGEQYF. The V call is TRBV6-5, the J call TRBJ2-7; 12 bases align to TRBD2. There are 14 residues in the CDR3. V lost 6 bases and J lost 6; bases outside the gene matches: 6. Germline V gene lookup returns CDR1 MNHEY and CDR2 SVGAGI.

V gene TRBV7-3 combines with J gene TRBJ2-1; 9 bases line up with TRBD1. The V segment lost 6 bases and the J segment 7 bases; nucleotides outside the gene matches: 10. CDR3 length equals 15 residues. CDR1 is SGHTA and CDR2 is FQGTGA in the germline V gene. CDR3 sequence: CASSRDRGEINEQFF. CDR3 bases: TGTGCCAGCAGTCGAGACAGGGGGGAGATAAATGAGCAGTTCTTC.